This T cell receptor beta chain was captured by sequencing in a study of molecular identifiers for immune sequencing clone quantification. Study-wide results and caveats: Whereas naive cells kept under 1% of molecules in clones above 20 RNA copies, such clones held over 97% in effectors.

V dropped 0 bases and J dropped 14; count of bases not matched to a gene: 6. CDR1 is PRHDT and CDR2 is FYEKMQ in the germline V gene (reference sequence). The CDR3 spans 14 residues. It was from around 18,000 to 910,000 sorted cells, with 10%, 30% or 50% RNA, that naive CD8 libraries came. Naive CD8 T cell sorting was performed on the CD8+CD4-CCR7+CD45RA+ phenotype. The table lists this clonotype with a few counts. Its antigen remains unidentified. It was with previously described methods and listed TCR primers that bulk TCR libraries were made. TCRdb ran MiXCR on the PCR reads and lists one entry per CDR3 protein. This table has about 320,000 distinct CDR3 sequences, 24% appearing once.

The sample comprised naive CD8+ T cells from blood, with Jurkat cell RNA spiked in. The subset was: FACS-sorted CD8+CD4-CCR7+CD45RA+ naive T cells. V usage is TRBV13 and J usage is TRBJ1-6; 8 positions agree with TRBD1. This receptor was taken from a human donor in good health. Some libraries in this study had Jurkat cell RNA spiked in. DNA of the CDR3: TGTGCCAGCAGCTTAGGAGACAGGGGCGATTCCCTCCACTTT. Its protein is CASSLGDRGDSLHF.